Listed below are T cell receptor beta chains from one sample, sequenced in a study of cytotoxic CD8 clonotypes in ibrutinib-treated CLL. The protocol was immunoSEQ multiplex PCR, while the TCRdb copy is restricted to in-frame clones and leaves out a portion. The repertoire holds roughly 170,000 clones, more than 80% seen once, with 3.5% to 5.5% in the top ten. The specimen was PBMCs, collected after 24 months of ibrutinib treatment. The origin of the receptors is a human donor with chronic lymphocytic leukemia. Each CDR3 is given with its conserved first and last residue. A D gene is named only where the DNA matches it firmly. Size values are once, few and many counts, or a class for expanded clones, and some rows have none.

TRBJ2-3	TRBV4-1	-	-	TGCGCCAGCAGCCAAGGTCTTACTACTCCAGATACGCAGTATTTT	CASSQGLTTPDTQYF
TRBJ1-2	TRBV28	TRBD1	-	TGTGCCAGCAGTGGGGACAGAAACAAAAAATGGGGCCGGAGTCTCTATGGCTACACCTTC	CASSGDRNKKWGRSLYGYTF
TRBJ2-7	TRBV6-6	TRBD1	-	TGTGCCAGCAGCACCGGGACAGGGGCGAGGGAGCAGTACTTC	CASSTGTGAREQYF
TRBJ1-4	TRBV5-1	-	-	TGCGCCAGTCGGCAGGCCCCGGTTGGTGAAAAACTGTTTTTT	CASRQAPVGEKLFF
TRBJ1-1	TRBV7-9	-	-	TGTGCCAGCAGCTCGGCCGACAGAAACACTGAAGCTTTCTTT	CASSSADRNTEAFF
TRBJ2-7	TRBV11-2	TRBD1	-	TGTGCCAGCAGCCCCGGGGACAGCTCCTACGAGCAGTACTTC	CASSPGDSSYEQYF
TRBJ1-1	TRBV11-2	TRBD1	-	TGTGCCAGCAGCTCCGACAGGGGAATCGACACTGAAGCTTTCTTT	CASSSDRGIDTEAFF
TRBJ2-7	TRBV29-1	TRBD1	-	TGCAGCGTTCAACAGGGGGCGTACGAGCAGTACTTC	CSVQQGAYEQYF
TRBJ2-1	TRBV4-1	-	-	TGCGCCAGCAGCCAAGACGGGGGAACCTACAATGAGCAGTTCTTC	CASSQDGGTYNEQFF
TRBJ2-7	TRBV5-6	TRBD2	-	TGTGCCAGCAGCTCTGCGGGACTAGCGGGCCAAGAGGAGTACTTC	CASSSAGLAGQEEYF
TRBJ1-5	TRBV29-1	TRBD1	-	TGCAGCGTTGAAGGGACAGGGGCAAGGACCCAGCATTTT	CSVEGTGARTQHF
TRBJ2-7	TRBV7-2	-	-	TGTGCCAGCAGCGCGACCAATTACGAGGAGCAGTACTTC	CASSATNYEEQYF
TRBJ2-7	TRBV6-1	-	-	TGTGCCAGCAGTGACACAGGGGAGCAGTACTTC	CASSDTGEQYF
TRBJ1-2	TRBV5-6	TRBD1	-	TGTGCCAGCAGCATACCGGGACAGGGGTATGGCTACACCTTC	CASSIPGQGYGYTF
TRBJ2-1	TRBV6-5	-	once	TGTGCCAGCAGTTACTCCGATGAGCAGTTCTTC	CASSYSDEQFF
TRBJ2-3	TRBV29-1	-	-	TGCAGCGTTGATCCAGGCTACACAGATACGCAGTATTTT	CSVDPGYTDTQYF
TRBJ1-6	TRBV15	TRBD1	once	TGTGCCACCAGCACCGAGACAGGGTATAATTCACCCCTCCACTTT	CATSTETGYNSPLHF
TRBJ2-7	TRBV10-3	TRBD2	-	TGTGCCATCAGGACGACTAGCGGGAGGGTGAGGGAGCAGTACTTC	CAIRTTSGRVREQYF
TRBJ2-2	TRBV6-4	-	-	TGTGCCAGCAGTGAGAGGGGCGGCTACACCGGGGAGCTGTTTTTT	CASSERGGYTGELFF
TRBJ1-2	TRBV4-2	TRBD1	once	TGTGCCAGCAGCCAATCTGGACAGGGCCATAAAGCTGGCTACACCTTC	CASSQSGQGHKAGYTF
TRBJ2-7	TRBV6-1	-	-	TGTGCCAGCACGATTAATCCTTACGAGCAGTACTTC	CASTINPYEQYF
TRBJ2-2	TRBV6-5	TRBD1	-	TGTGCCAGCACCCGGGACAGGGGAGGCACCGGGGAGCTGTTTTTT	CASTRDRGGTGELFF
TRBJ2-1	TRBV4-1	-	-	TGCGCCAGCAGCCAAGTACATGACCCCGCCTACAATGAGCAGTTCTTC	CASSQVHDPAYNEQFF
TRBJ2-7	TRBV4-2	TRBD2	-	TGTGCCAGCAGCCGGACTAGCGGGGGGGCAAATAACGAGCAGTACTTC	CASSRTSGGANNEQYF
TRBJ2-5	TRBV6-5	-	-	TGTGCCAGCAGTTACGAGGGGCTTCAACAAGAGACCCAGTACTTC	CASSYEGLQQETQYF
TRBJ1-4	TRBV6-1	TRBD1	once	TGTGCCAGCAGTATGACAGGGGGTGATAATGAAAAACTGTTTTTT	CASSMTGGDNEKLFF
TRBJ1-2	TRBV9	-	-	TGTGCCAGCAGCGTAGCGTCAGGAGCGCCCACCCGTCGATATGGCTACACCTTC	CASSVASGAPTRRYGYTF
TRBJ2-5	TRBV28	TRBD1	-	TGTGCCAGCAGCGGTACCGGGACAGGCCGGTCGGGTGAGACCCAGTACTTC	CASSGTGTGRSGETQYF
TRBJ1-3	TRBV11-2	-	-	TGTGCCACCTCGACCCCTGGAAACACCATATATTTT	CATSTPGNTIYF
TRBJ1-2	TRBV19	TRBD1	-	TGTGCCAGTACACGGATATGGGACAGGGTAGGGGGCTACACCTTC	CASTRIWDRVGGYTF
TRBJ1-6	TRBV9	-	-	TGTGCCAGCAGCGTAGTTGGCAGTGGTTCACCCCTCCACTTT	CASSVVGSGSPLHF
TRBJ2-1	TRBV28	-	-	TGTGCCAGCAGTCCCCCCGTGAGTGAGCAGTTCTTC	CASSPPVSEQFF
TRBJ1-5	TRBV6-6	-	-	TGTGCCAGCAGTTTAGGACGGTCTAGCAATCAGCCCCAGCATTTT	CASSLGRSSNQPQHF
TRBJ2-7	TRBV6-5	TRBD2	few	TGTGCCAGCAAAGAGGGGACTAGCGGGATCTACGAGCAGTACTTC	CASKEGTSGIYEQYF
TRBJ1-5	TRBV21-1	-	-	TGTGCCAGCAGCAAAGCCCACCCGGGACGGAGATGCAATCAGCCCCAGCATTTT	CASSKAHPGRRCNQPQHF
TRBJ2-7	TRBV6-1	TRBD1	-	TGTGCCAGCAGTGTCGGGACAGGGGATACCTACGAGCAGTACTTC	CASSVGTGDTYEQYF
TRBJ2-3	TRBV7-9	-	-	TGTGCCAGCAGCTTTAGTCACCAGGGTCCCACAGATACGCAGTATTTT	CASSFSHQGPTDTQYF
TRBJ1-1	TRBV7-2	-	-	TGTGCCAGCAGGTGGGACACGATGAACACTGAAGCTTTCTTT	CASRWDTMNTEAFF
TRBJ2-7	TRBV6-5	TRBD2	-	TGTGCCACCAGGCGGGGGCGGGGGGACTCCTACGAGCAGTACTTC	CATRRGRGDSYEQYF
TRBJ1-1	TRBV6-1	-	once	TGTGCCAGCAGTGAAACCCGTTTTAGGCAGGGACAAATGAACACTGAAGCTTTCTTT	CASSETRFRQGQMNTEAFF
TRBJ1-1	TRBV11-1	-	-	TGTGCCAGCAGCTTAGAAGGTGGGGCCTTGAACACTGAAGCTTTCTTT	CASSLEGGALNTEAFF
TRBJ1-5	TRBV6-1	-	-	TGTGCCAGCAGTGGGGCAGGGTGGATGTTGAGCAATCAGCCCCAGCATTTT	CASSGAGWMLSNQPQHF
TRBJ1-1	TRBV18	TRBD1	-	TGTGCCAGCTCACCACCGGCCAGGGGGCGCAGGACTGAAGCTTTCTTT	CASSPPARGRRTEAFF
TRBJ1-1	TRBV7-2	-	few	TGTGCCAGCAGCTCCTCATTTGGTCTGAACACTGAAGCTTTCTTT	CASSSSFGLNTEAFF
TRBJ1-2	TRBV10-1	TRBD1	-	TGCGCCAGCAGTGAGGGACAGGGGGACTATGGCTACACCTTC	CASSEGQGDYGYTF
TRBJ1-1	TRBV11-3	-	-	TGTGCCAGCAGCTCGGAGGGGGACACTGAAGCTTTCTTT	CASSSEGDTEAFF
TRBJ2-3	TRBV30	TRBD2	-	TGTGCCTGGAGCCCCTTCGCGGGGGGACCAGATACGCAGTATTTT	CAWSPFAGGPDTQYF
TRBJ2-3	TRBV11-2	-	-	TGTGCCAGCAGTCAACGGACTCTACACACAGATACGCAGTATTTT	CASSQRTLHTDTQYF
TRBJ2-1	TRBV14	-	once	TGTGCCAGCAGCCAATTATCCTCCTACAATGAGCAGTTCTTC	CASSQLSSYNEQFF
TRBJ2-3	TRBV6-4	-	-	TGTGCCAGCAGTGTCGGTAGAGCCTTGAGACACACAGATACGCAGTATTTT	CASSVGRALRHTDTQYF